This T cell receptor (beta chain) stems from a study of T cells in localized non-small cell lung cancer. General observations from the study: Uninvolved nearby lung showed the greatest T cell clonality, exceeding that found in tumor. Within adjacent lung there appeared a median 57 of the top 100 tumor clones. Density of T cells in blood, when higher, went with longer overall survival.

CDR1 is KGHSH and CDR2 is LQKENI in the germline V gene. V gave up 3 bases and J gave up 5 bases, with 13 bases separating them. CDR3 length equals 14 residues. This table comes from immunoSEQ multiplex PCR, and its TCRdb copy is limited to in-frame clones, with some not included. The table has roughly 76,000 clones, roughly 75% seen once. A word on this clone: Its matching antigen is unknown.

This TCR derives from a man aged 40 to 75 with stage II squamous cell lung carcinoma. This sequence joins TRBV18 and TRBJ1-1; D uncertain. This material consisted of PBMCs, taken before any cancer treatment. The CDR3 DNA is TGTGCCAGCTCACCGGAGAGGGTTCGTACTGAAGCTTTCTTT. Translated: CASSPERVRTEAFF.